The 29 T cell receptor beta chains below come from one sample, sequenced in a study of shared clonotypes between healthy human individuals. Here immunoSEQ multiplex PCR was the method, and the copy in TCRdb shows in-frame clones only, minus some. The data show more than 2 million clones, around 95% seen once. The material sequenced was naive CD4+ T cells sorted from blood. Subset reported: CD45RA+ positively selected. These receptors were obtained from a young man in good health.

This clone was seen a single time. The V gene is TRBV11-2, the J gene TRBJ1-2; unclear D gene. The CDR3 is 14 residues long. CDR1 SGHAT and CDR2 FQNNGV come from the germline V gene. The germline V and J ends were trimmed by 5 bases and 6 bases, with 16 bases remaining between them. CDR3 nucleotides: TGTGCCAGCAGCCTCATGAGAGTGGGCCATGGCTACACCTTC. As protein: CASSLMRVGHGYTF.

This chain links TRBV5-3 with TRBJ1-3; the D gene is possibly TRBD1 (5 bases). TRBV5-3 is filed as an ORF, its function uncertain. V lost 0 bases, J lost 0 bases, and 16 bases lay in between. This CDR3 is 18 amino acids long. In nucleotides, the CDR3 is TGTGCCAGAAGCTTGGCCCCGACAGTCCGTAGCTCTGGAAACACCATATATTTT. It yields the protein CARSLAPTVRSSGNTIYF.

The V and J genes are TRBV6-5 and TRBJ1-2, with TRBD1 matching 7 bases. The germline V gene encodes CDR1 MNHEY and CDR2 SVGAGI. This CDR3 comprises 15 residues. The ends lost 6 bases at V and 4 bases at J; junction bases unmatched: 11. CDR3 protein: CASSRDRVSGYGYTF. CDR3 DNA: TGTGCCAGCAGCCGAGACAGGGTGTCGGGCTATGGCTACACCTTC.

This clone was counted only a few times. Other nucleotide sequences in the sample specify the same CDR3. The chain recombines TRBV30 with TRBJ1-1; no clear D gene. Deletions cut 3 bases from V and 0 bases from J, with 5 bases between. The CDR3 extends over 12 amino acids. CDR1 is GTSNPN and CDR2 is SVGIG in the germline V gene (reference sequence). CDR3 in amino acids: CAWSRLNTEAFF. DNA for the CDR3: TGTGCCTGGAGCCGGCTGAACACTGAAGCTTTCTTT.

The J gene is TRBJ2-7, the V gene TRBV19; 8 nucleotides match TRBD2. CDR1 is LNHDA, CDR2 SQIVND, per germline (reference sequence). V shed 7 bases, J shed 1 base, and the junction held 3 bases outside the gene matches. The CDR3 consists of 13 residues. The CDR3: CASKSGGSYEQYF. CDR3 nucleotides: TGTGCCAGTAAAAGCGGGGGATCCTACGAGCAGTACTTC.

The CDR3 protein is CASSLGQDNQPQHF. The CDR3 region has the DNA TGTGCCAGCAGTTTGGGACAGGACAATCAGCCCCAGCATTTT. V is TRBV27 and J is TRBJ1-5; 8 nucleotides align to TRBD1. The germline V gene has CDR1 MNHEY and CDR2 SMNVEV (reference sequence). V dropped 3 bases and J dropped 3; count of bases not matched to a gene: 1. This CDR3 is built from 14 residues.

About this clone: At the DNA level, this CDR3 is encoded by other sequences in the same sample as well. This chain connects TRBV5-1 to TRBJ1-5; possible D gene TRBD1, 6 bases. Trimming left V 0 bases short and J 1 base short, with 8 bases between. The germline gives CDR1 SGHRS, CDR2 YFSETQ. The CDR3 spans 15 residues. The DNA of the CDR3 is TGCGCCAGCAGCTTGGGTCAGGGGAGCAATCAGCCCCAGCATTTT. This sequence encodes CASSLGQGSNQPQHF.

This rearrangement joins TRBV6-5 to TRBJ1-2; D is undetermined. The germline V and J ends were trimmed by 6 bases and 5 bases, with 16 bases remaining between them. The CDR3 totals 14 residues. Germline lookup yields CDR1 MNHEY and CDR2 SVGAGI. CDR3 protein: CASRPDPNGYGYTF. The CDR3 nucleotides read TGTGCCAGCAGGCCCGACCCTAATGGGTATGGCTACACCTTC.

This rearrangement joins TRBV5-1 to TRBJ2-7; D could derive from TRBD1 or TRBD2 (6 bases each). The CDR3 consists of 11 residues. V shed 6 bases and J shed 5 bases, with 9 bases lying between them. Germline values: CDR1 SGHRS, CDR2 YFSETQ. This chain's CDR3 is CASKGGNEQYF. The CDR3 DNA is TGCGCCAGCAAGGGGGGAAACGAGCAGTACTTC.

The chain links TRBV27 to TRBJ1-2; D is unresolved. V shed 3 bases and J shed 0 bases, with 14 bases lying between them. The CDR3 sequence is 16 residues long. Germline V gene data show CDR1 as MNHEY and CDR2 as SMNVEV (reference sequence). The CDR3 nucleotides read TGTGCCAGCAGTTTGAATAGGCTGGGAACTAACTATGGCTACACCTTC. Its translation is CASSLNRLGTNYGYTF.

The V call is TRBV25-1, the J call TRBJ2-5; tentative D call: TRBD1 (6 bases). Germline lookup yields CDR1 MGHDK and CDR2 SYGVNS. V was cut by 4 bases and J by 2 bases, with 11 bases left in between. The CDR3 is 14 residues long. The CDR3 loop reads CASSGRQEQETQYF. In nucleotides, the CDR3 is TGTGCCAGCAGTGGTCGACAGGAGCAAGAGACCCAGTACTTC. The variable domain in full, completed from reference TRBV25-1 and TRBJ2-5, reads EADIYQTPRYLVIGTGKKITLECSQTMGHDKMYWYQQDPGMELHLIHYSYGVNSTEKGDLSSESTVSRIRTEHFPLTLESARPSHTSQYLCASSGRQEQETQYFGPGTRLLVL.

J is TRBJ1-1 and V is TRBV6-5; the D is unclear. V dropped 6 bases and J dropped 11 bases, with 13 bases sitting between them. The V gene's germline CDR1 is MNHEY and CDR2 SVGAGI. The CDR3 consists of 11 residues. DNA of the CDR3: TGTGCCAGCAGCCAAAGCGGGGAGGCTTTCTTT. It translates to CASSQSGEAFF.

The chain recombines TRBV5-4 with TRBJ2-7; the match to TRBD1 covers 7 bases. Germline V gene lookup returns CDR1 SGHNT and CDR2 YYREEE (reference sequence). The V and J ends lost 3 bases and 2 bases, in that order; junction bases with no gene match: 8. This CDR3 has 15 residues. In nucleotides, the CDR3 is TGTGCCAGCAGCTCATTGGGTGACAGGGCCTACGAGCAGTACTTC. Its translation is CASSSLGDRAYEQYF.

The chain links TRBV7-2 to TRBJ1-5; 7 bases line up with TRBD1. The CDR3 is 14 amino acids. Per the germline V gene, CDR1 is SGHTA and CDR2 is FQGNSA. V lost 5 bases to trimming and J lost 1 base; unmatched junction nucleotides: 2. The CDR3: CASSQGQSNQPQHF. CDR3 coding DNA: TGTGCCAGCAGCCAGGGACAGAGCAATCAGCCCCAGCATTTT.

CDR3 in DNA: TGTGCCAGCTCACCACCGAAGACAGGGGGCTTCCGGGAGACCCAGTACTTC. The encoded protein is CASSPPKTGGFRETQYF. This chain links TRBV18 with TRBJ2-5, with 10 bases that match TRBD1. After removal of 0 bases from V and 5 bases from J, the junction contained 9 bases not matched to a gene. The CDR3 covers 17 residues. Germline CDR1 reads KGHSH; CDR2 reads LQKENI.

This clone occurred a few times. The same CDR3 arises from other DNA sequences in this sample as well. This rearrangement joins TRBV10-3 to TRBJ1-2, with 8 bases matching TRBD1. Germline assignment: CDR1 ENHRY and CDR2 SYGVKD. Unmatched junction bases numbered 2, after V lost 2 bases and J lost 0 bases. The CDR3 runs to 15 residues. Written as DNA, the CDR3 is TGTGCCATCAGTGAGGGACAGGGCGCTAACTATGGCTACACCTTC. This codes for CAISEGQGANYGYTF.

The rearrangement joins TRBV28 to TRBJ2-1; perhaps TRBD1 as D (6 bases). CDR1 is MDHEN and CDR2 is SYDVKM in the germline V gene. CDR3 length: 12 residues. Trimming removed 8 bases from V and 9 bases from J, with 14 bases in between. This CDR3 is CASGAGVGEQFF. The CDR3 DNA follows: TGTGCCAGCGGCGCAGGGGTCGGTGAGCAGTTCTTC.

This clone was observed a single time. V and J are TRBV30 and TRBJ1-2; maybe TRBD1 (6 bases). V gave up 0 bases and J gave up 1 base, with 9 bases separating them. Germline V gene lookup returns CDR1 GTSNPN and CDR2 SVGIG (reference sequence). The CDR3 extends over 14 amino acids. The CDR3 region is CAWSVRGLNYGYTF. CDR3 DNA: TGTGCCTGGAGTGTACGGGGGCTTAACTATGGCTACACCTTC. The whole variable domain, filled in from reference TRBV30 and TRBJ1-2, reads SQTIHQWPATLVQPVGSPLSLECTVEGTSNPNLYWYRQAAGRGLQLLFYSVGIGQISSEVPQNLSASRPQDRQFILSSKKLLLSDSGFYLCAWSVRGLNYGYTFGSGTRLTVV.

J is TRBJ1-3 and V is TRBV14; D unresolved. The ends were cut back, 3 bases at V and 4 bases at J, with 7 bases in the middle. The CDR3 consists of 13 residues. The germline gives CDR1 SGHDN, CDR2 FVKESK. The CDR3 loop reads CASSHGGGNTIYF. The CDR3 DNA sequence: TGTGCCAGCAGCCACGGAGGCGGAAACACCATATATTTT. The variable domain in full, completed from reference TRBV14 and TRBJ1-3, reads EAGVTQFPSHSVIEKGQTVTLRCDPISGHDNLYWYRRVMGKEIKFLLHFVKESKQDESGMPNNRFLAERTGGTYSTLKVQPAELEDSGVYFCASSHGGGNTIYFGEGSWLTVV.

This clone was counted a single time. The rearrangement links TRBV2 to TRBJ2-3, with 10 bases matching TRBD1. Germline CDR1 and CDR2: SNHLY and FYNNEI. The V and J ends lost 6 bases and 1 base, in that order; junction bases with no gene match: 10. This CDR3 comprises 17 residues. The CDR3 sequence: CASSADRGRFGTDTQYF. CDR3 bases: TGTGCCAGCAGCGCAGACAGGGGGCGATTTGGCACAGATACGCAGTATTTT.

This chain joins TRBV5-1 and TRBJ2-7; 12 bases are shared with TRBD2. CDR3 length: 17 residues. Looked up from germline, CDR1 is SGHRS and CDR2 is YFSETQ. Trimming cost V 0 bases and J 2 bases; bases outside gene matches: 6. CDR3: CASSLGGLAGRAYEQYF. Written as DNA, the CDR3 is TGCGCCAGCAGCTTGGGGGGACTAGCGGGCCGTGCCTACGAGCAGTACTTC.

This clone was detected only once. The chain uses TRBV6-5 and TRBJ2-5, with 11 bases identical to TRBD1. The germline gives CDR1 MNHEY, CDR2 SVGAGI. CDR3 length equals 15 residues. V dropped 6 bases and J dropped 5; count of bases not matched to a gene: 8. The CDR3 nucleotides read TGTGCCAGCAGGGCCCTAGGACAGGGGGCGGAGACCCAGTACTTC. Its protein is CASRALGQGAETQYF.

This chain joins TRBV10-3 and TRBJ1-5, with TRBD1 as a possible D gene (5 bases). With 8 bases removed from V and 3 bases from J, the gap between germline ends came to 11 bases. The germline CDR1 and CDR2 sequences are ENHRY and SYGVKD. The CDR3 is made up of 13 amino acids. The CDR3 here is CAIGVGANQPQHF. In DNA, the CDR3 is TGTGCCATCGGCGTAGGGGCCAATCAGCCCCAGCATTTT.

Comment on this clone: Other DNA sequences in this sample translate to the same CDR3. This chain connects TRBV5-1 to TRBJ1-3; D is uncertain. This CDR3 is built from 15 residues. Germline CDR1 and CDR2: SGHRS and YFSETQ. Trimming pared 0 bases from V and 0 bases from J, leaving 7 bases between. CDR3 amino acids: CASSLDGSSGNTIYF. The CDR3 DNA reads as TGCGCCAGCAGCTTGGACGGGTCCTCTGGAAACACCATATATTTT.

The chain combines TRBV6-6 with TRBJ2-6, with D unclear. Germline CDR1 reads MNHNY; CDR2 reads SVGAGI (reference sequence). This CDR3 comprises 15 residues. Trimming removed 5 bases from V and 0 bases from J, with 8 bases in between. In DNA form, the CDR3 reads TGTGCCAGCAGTCGCCCGCTCTCTGGGGCCAACGTCCTGACTTTC. Translated: CASSRPLSGANVLTF.

The chain combines TRBV7-6 with TRBJ1-1, with 8 bases matching TRBD1. The germline V gene has CDR1 SGHVS and CDR2 FNYEAQ. The CDR3 extends over 15 amino acids. The trim removed 7 bases at V and 0 bases at J, leaving 7 bases unmatched. The CDR3 DNA is TGTGCCAGCACCAAGGGACAGGAGATGAACACTGAAGCTTTCTTT. This codes for CASTKGQEMNTEAFF.

The rearrangement uses TRBV9 and TRBJ1-6; D is unclear. Germline V gives CDR1 SGDLS, CDR2 YYNGEE. The CDR3 has 14 amino acids. The V gene lost 4 bases and the J gene lost 9 bases, with 14 bases spanning the gap. The CDR3 region is CASSLRWGSSPLHF. The CDR3 DNA follows: TGTGCCAGCAGCCTACGATGGGGTAGTTCACCCCTCCACTTT.

Comments on this clone: Within the sample, other DNA sequences also encode this same CDR3. This rearrangement joins TRBV5-1 to TRBJ2-5, with D tentatively TRBD2 (6 bases). V gave up 0 bases and J gave up 1 base, with 7 bases separating them. The CDR3 is 14 amino acids. Germline-derived CDR1 and CDR2 are SGHRS and YFSETQ. CDR3: CASSLVSGQETQYF. The CDR3 DNA reads as TGCGCCAGCAGCTTGGTTAGCGGCCAAGAGACCCAGTACTTC.

J is TRBJ1-3 and V is TRBV10-3; D is unclear. Germline CDR1 reads ENHRY; CDR2 reads SYGVKD. CDR3 length: 15 residues. With 3 bases removed from V and 0 bases from J, the gap between germline ends came to 9 bases. DNA of the CDR3: TGTGCCATCAGTGAAGGAATCGGCTCTGGAAACACCATATATTTT. It codes for CAISEGIGSGNTIYF.